The source of this T cell receptor (beta chain) is a study of T cell responses to AZD1222 COVID-19 vaccine. Overall study results and limits: The peak T cell response came first, and repertoires were sampled only after it. Reportedly, close to half of spike-specific TCRs are directed against unmutated variant regions. Donors were largely white British and mainly female; clonal diversity was possibly underestimated.

On this clone itself: Its antigen is not identified.

The ends lost 3 bases at V and 2 bases at J; junction bases unmatched: 4. CDR1 is MNHEY, CDR2 SVGEGT, per germline. The CDR3 runs to 15 residues. Method: immunoSEQ multiplex PCR; TCRdb's copy keeps in-frame clones and lacks some. This sample carries 150,000 or so clones, roughly nine tenths of them seen once, and the ten largest clones take around 5%. Specimen: peripheral blood, collected on day 0 of AZD1222 vaccination. This TCR came from an adult in good health. This chain joins TRBV6-2 or TRBV6-3 and TRBJ2-5; 9 bases agree with TRBD2. CDR3 amino acids: CASSYSGSRQETQYF. In DNA, the CDR3 is TGTGCCAGCAGTTATAGCGGGAGCAGGCAAGAGACCCAGTACTTC.